These 21 T cell receptor beta chains were all obtained from the same sample, sequenced in a study of T cells in Graves' hyperthyroidism and ophthalmopathy. Researchers amplified the TCR beta CDR3 regions from RNA transcripts. The HTBI set primed first-round TCR CDR3 RT-PCR. TCRdb fed the multiplex PCR reads into MiXCR, producing one record per CDR3 protein. Seen here are about 640,000 distinct CDR3 sequences, under 25% observed once, and the top ten hold 34%. The sequencing sample was made of blood. Source of these receptors: a young man with Graves' ophthalmopathy.

This clonotype has ten or more counts. The J gene is TRBJ2-3, the V gene TRBV7-3, with D perhaps matching TRBD2 (6 bases). The V and J ends lost 6 bases and 1 base respectively, with 17 bases between them. Germline V gives CDR1 SGHTA, CDR2 FQGTGA. The length of the CDR3 is 16 residues. DNA for the CDR3: TGTGCCAGCAGTCAAAGCGGGTACCTAGGCACAGATACGCAGTATTTT. Its protein product is CASSQSGYLGTDTQYF. The entire variable domain, with the rest obtained from reference TRBV7-3 and TRBJ2-3, is as follows: GAGVSQTPSNKVTEKGKYVELRCDPISGHTALYWYRQSLGQGPEFLIYFQGTGAADDSGLPNDRFFAVRPEGSVSTLKIQRTERGDSAVYLCASSQSGYLGTDTQYFGPGTRLTVL.

The chain joins TRBV7-9 to TRBJ2-6; D possibly corresponds to TRBD1 (5 bases). Germline-derived CDR1 and CDR2 are SEHNR and FQNEAQ (reference sequence). The ends were cut back, 6 bases at V and 0 bases at J, with 21 bases in the middle. This CDR3 has 19 residues. CDR3 DNA: TGTGCCAGCAGTCTTATACAGCTAGGACAACACTCTGGGGCCAACGTCCTGACTTTC. This gives the protein CASSLIQLGQHSGANVLTF.

The gene calls are TRBV27 and TRBJ2-1; 10 nucleotides match TRBD2. V shed 2 bases, J shed 0 bases, and the junction held 7 bases outside the gene matches. This CDR3 comprises 18 residues. CDR1 is MNHEY, CDR2 SMNVEV, per germline (reference sequence). The CDR3 is CASSLSRLAGVSYNEQFF. DNA of the CDR3: TGTGCCAGCAGTTTAAGTCGGCTAGCGGGAGTCTCCTACAATGAGCAGTTCTTC.

This clonotype was recorded a few times. The chain joins TRBV13 to TRBJ2-7; TRBD1 aligns across 7 bases. This CDR3 has 16 amino acids. Germline V gene sequence: CDR1 PRHDT, CDR2 FYEKMQ (reference sequence). V shed 5 bases, J shed 1 base, and the junction held 11 bases outside the gene matches. Here the CDR3 reads CASSRARGGASYEQYF. CDR3 nucleotides: TGTGCCAGCAGCCGCGCACGAGGGGGCGCTTCCTACGAGCAGTACTTC.

V usage is TRBV12-3 or TRBV12-4 and J usage is TRBJ1-4, with 10 bases aligning to TRBD1. The CDR3 runs 17 residues. J gave up 6 bases and V 0 bases, and 7 bases lay outside the gene matches. The CDR3 loop is CASSLARGTGEDEKLFF. As DNA, the CDR3 is TGTGCCAGCAGTTTAGCCCGAGGGACAGGGGAGGATGAAAAACTGTTTTTT.

This clonotype came up a few times. The rearrangement uses TRBV20-1 and TRBJ2-2; tentatively, D is TRBD2 (6 bases). CDR3 length: 15 residues. Trimming cost V 3 bases and J 0 bases, with 11 bases left between them. Germline CDR1 is DFQATT and CDR2 is SNEGSKA (reference sequence). The CDR3 sequence is CSARILAANTGELFF. DNA of the CDR3: TGCAGTGCTAGGATACTAGCTGCGAACACCGGGGAGCTGTTTTTT.

At least ten counts were recorded for this clonotype. The rearrangement uses TRBV11-2 and TRBJ2-5, with 7 positions matching TRBD2. The V segment lost 5 bases and the J segment 1 base; nucleotides outside the gene matches: 7. The CDR3 is made up of 15 amino acids. Germline V CDR1 and CDR2: SGHAT, FQNNGV. The CDR3 DNA reads as TGTGCCAGCAGCATGGGAGGGTCCGTCCAAGAGACCCAGTACTTC. It yields the protein CASSMGGSVQETQYF.

This chain uses TRBV20-1 with TRBJ2-7; D not certain. The CDR3 is 11 amino acids. Trimming left V 0 bases short and J 3 bases short, with 3 bases between. CDR1 and CDR2 (germline): DFQATT, SNEGSKA (reference sequence). The CDR3: CSARDNYEQYF. As DNA, the CDR3 is TGCAGTGCTAGAGACAACTACGAGCAGTACTTC.

This clonotype was found a few times. V is TRBV12-3 or TRBV12-4 and J is TRBJ1-4; TRBD1 is a possible D gene (6 bases). V lost 3 bases and J lost 8, with 10 bases in between. The CDR3 runs 13 residues. The CDR3 loop reads CASSLGAREKLFF. The CDR3 region has the DNA TGTGCCAGCAGTTTGGGGGCCCGGGAAAAACTGTTTTTT.

This clonotype has ten or more counts. V gene TRBV11-2 combines with J gene TRBJ1-1, with TRBD1 as a possible D gene (6 bases). From germline, CDR1 is SGHAT and CDR2 FQNNGV. V was trimmed by 5 bases and J by 1 base, leaving 20 bases between them. The CDR3 is 17 residues long. The CDR3 region is CASSPGAWGAQNTEAFF. In DNA form, the CDR3 reads TGTGCCAGCAGCCCTGGCGCCTGGGGGGCCCAGAACACTGAAGCTTTCTTT. The full variable domain, its missing parts supplied by reference TRBV11-2 and TRBJ1-1, is EAGVAQSPRYKIIEKRQSVAFWCNPISGHATLYWYQQILGQGPKLLIQFQNNGVVDDSQLPKDRFSAERLKGVDSTLKIQPAKLEDSAVYLCASSPGAWGAQNTEAFFGQGTRLTVV.

This chain uses TRBV6-1 with TRBJ2-7, with 9 bases lining up with TRBD2. The CDR3 loop spans 13 amino acids. Germline trimming cut 7 bases from V and 3 bases from J; bases unmatched to any gene: 4. Germline V CDR1 and CDR2: MNHNS, SASEGT. The CDR3 protein is CASMVAGDYEQYF. CDR3 DNA: TGTGCCAGCATGGTAGCGGGGGACTACGAGCAGTACTTC.

There are many counts of this clonotype. This rearrangement joins TRBV28 to TRBJ1-2; D uncertain. The CDR3 runs 13 residues. The ends were cut back, 7 bases at V and 4 bases at J, with 13 bases in the middle. The germline gives CDR1 MDHEN, CDR2 SYDVKM. The CDR3 region has the DNA TGTGCCAGCACTCTTTCGGCAGGCTATGGCTACACCTTC. Translated: CASTLSAGYGYTF.

CDR3 coding DNA: TGCAGTGCTAGTCCGGGAACCAACTATGGCTACACCTTC. This gives the protein CSASPGTNYGYTF. The chain is built from TRBV20-1 and TRBJ1-2; D not certain. CDR3 length: 13 amino acids. Trimming pared 3 bases from V and 2 bases from J, leaving 10 bases between. From germline, CDR1 is DFQATT and CDR2 SNEGSKA (reference sequence).

This clonotype has at least ten counts. This chain uses TRBV11-2 with TRBJ2-7; perhaps TRBD2 as D (6 bases). With 1 base removed from V and 2 bases from J, the gap between germline ends came to 9 bases. This CDR3 region has 14 residues. The germline V gene has CDR1 SGHAT and CDR2 FQNNGV. The CDR3 nucleotides read TGTGCCAGCAGCTTAGTGCGGGACCCCTACGAGCAGTACTTC. The encoded protein is CASSLVRDPYEQYF.

This clonotype was seen a handful of times. The chain uses TRBV20-1 and TRBJ2-7; 9 nucleotides line up with TRBD2. CDR3 length: 14 amino acids. V shed 0 bases and J 2 bases; nucleotides not matched to a gene: 2. Germline V lookup: CDR1 DFQATT, CDR2 SNEGSKA (reference sequence). The CDR3: CSARELAGAYEQYF. CDR3 coding DNA: TGCAGTGCTAGAGAATTAGCGGGAGCCTACGAGCAGTACTTC.

This chain uses TRBV15 with TRBJ1-1; weak D call: TRBD1 (5 bases). V was trimmed by 1 base and J by 1 base, leaving 10 bases between them. Germline V gene sequence: CDR1 LNHNV, CDR2 YYDKDF (reference sequence). The CDR3 consists of 15 residues. Here the CDR3 DNA reads TGTGCCACCAGCAGAGGGGGGGAATCGAACACTGAAGCTTTCTTT. The encoded protein is CATSRGGESNTEAFF.

There are many counts of this clonotype. J is TRBJ1-1 and V is TRBV28; maybe TRBD1 (5 bases). The germline V gene encodes CDR1 MDHEN and CDR2 SYDVKM. The CDR3 length is 13 residues. V was trimmed by 10 bases and J by 1 base, leaving 13 bases between them. Written as DNA, the CDR3 is TGTGCCACATCCCAGGGACGGAACACTGAAGCTTTCTTT. It codes for CATSQGRNTEAFF.

The chain couples TRBV20-1 to TRBJ1-2; D unclear. The V gene's germline CDR1 is DFQATT and CDR2 SNEGSKA (reference sequence). This CDR3 is built from 11 residues. V lost 3 bases and J 6 bases, leaving 8 bases between the germline ends. Here the CDR3 DNA reads TGCAGTGCTAGGGCCAAGGATGGCTACACCTTC. This gives the protein CSARAKDGYTF.

This clonotype occurred a few times. The genes are TRBV27 and TRBJ1-6, with D uncertain. Germline lookup yields CDR1 MNHEY and CDR2 SMNVEV (reference sequence). The V end was cut by 6 bases, the J end by 5 bases, with 17 bases between. This CDR3 contains 16 residues. The CDR3, as DNA: TGTGCCAGCAGCCTTGAGGAAGGCCGTAATAATTCACCCCTCCACTTT. Its translation is CASSLEEGRNNSPLHF.

This clonotype was observed a few times. This CDR3 is missing its conserved last phenylalanine or tryptophan, likely due to a read error. V is TRBV30 and J is TRBJ1-1; D not certain. With 3 bases removed from V and 4 bases from J, the gap between germline ends came to 6 bases. Germline CDR1 reads GTSNPN; CDR2 reads SVGIG (reference sequence). The CDR3 sequence is 11 residues long. CDR3 region: CAWRGGTEAFL. The CDR3 DNA reads as TGTGCCTGGAGGGGCGGCACTGAAGCTTTCCTT.

In regard to this clonotype: This could be a read error, since a much larger clone is one nucleotide away. The chain couples TRBV7-9 to TRBJ2-5; D unclear. Germline V gives CDR1 SEHNR, CDR2 FQNEAQ (reference sequence). V lost 6 bases, J lost 4 bases, and 27 bases lay in between. This CDR3 comprises 18 residues. The CDR3 sequence is CASSLSVGRTSRRETQYF. The CDR3 DNA sequence: TGTGCCAGCAGTTTAAGCGTTGGCCGTACATCCCGGAGAGAGACCCAGTACTTC.